This TCR beta chain comes out of a study of regulatory T cells in long-lasting Graves disease. Arm-PCR of CDR3 regions and iRepertoire HTBI primers were used to build TCR beta libraries. From the multiplex PCR reads, TCRdb called clonotypes with MiXCR, one entry per CDR3 protein. The table has around 360,000 distinct CDR3 sequences, 15% to 20% seen once. V dropped 0 bases and J dropped 0; count of bases not matched to a gene: 3. Looked up from germline, CDR1 is MGHRA and CDR2 is YSYEKL. The CDR3 is 16 residues long. Time point reported: newly diagnosed GD, antithyroid drugs for less than 3 months. The TCR library was made from RNA extracted from PBMCs. A volume of approximately 10 milliliters of peripheral blood was collected in EDTA tubes. This sample was also put to use in a study of T cells in Graves' hyperthyroidism and ophthalmopathy. That report adds: Each diagnosis was grounded in clinical symptoms, serum thyroxine and TRAb, thyroid ultrasound, and orbital computed tomography.

The clonotype originates from a woman between 18 and 30 years old with Graves disease. This specimen was peripheral blood mononuclear cells (PBMCs), taken at new diagnosis, from a patient treated with antithyroid drugs. The chain links TRBV4-1 to TRBJ2-7, with TRBD2 matching over 9 bases. The CDR3 region is CASSQESSGVSYEQYF. The CDR3 bases are TGCGCCAGCAGCCAAGAGTCTAGCGGGGTCTCCTACGAGCAGTACTTC.